This T cell receptor (beta chain) was profiled in a study of cytomegalovirus exposure and HLA in healthy donors. A remark on this clone: Its antigen is currently unknown.

Study-wide findings and caveats: According to a subsequent analysis, TCR clusters identified in the first cohort showed a tendency to co-occur across the roughly 120 validation repertoires. It was confirmed in vitro that three of the CMV-associated chains were specific for CMV antigens. A list of 164 TCR beta chains associated with cytomegalovirus was given.

The data were produced by immunoSEQ multiplex PCR, yet TCRdb's version contains in-frame clones alone and is incomplete. This table has about 98,000 clones, approximately 88% appearing once. Sequenced input: PBMCs. This receptor was obtained from a woman in her thirties in good health and CMV-seronegative.

CDR3 in amino acids: CASSLGTGFTDTQYF. DNA of the CDR3: TGTGCCAGCAGCTTAGGGACAGGGTTTACAGATACGCAGTATTTT. The chain recombines TRBV11-3 with TRBJ2-3; 8 bases are a match to TRBD1. Germline V lookup: CDR1 SGHNT, CDR2 YENEEA. The V segment lost 1 base and the J segment 3 bases; nucleotides outside the gene matches: 3. The CDR3 is 15 residues long.